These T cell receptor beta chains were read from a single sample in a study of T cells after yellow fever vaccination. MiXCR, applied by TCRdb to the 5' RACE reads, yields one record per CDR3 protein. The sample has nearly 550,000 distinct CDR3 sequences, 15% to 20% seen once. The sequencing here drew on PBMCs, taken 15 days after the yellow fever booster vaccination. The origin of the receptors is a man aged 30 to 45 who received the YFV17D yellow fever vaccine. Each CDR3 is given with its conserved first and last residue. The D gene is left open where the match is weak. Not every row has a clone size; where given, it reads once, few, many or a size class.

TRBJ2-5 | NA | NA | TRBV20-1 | TGCAGTGCTCCCAGACCAAGGGGGGGGGAAGAGACCCAGTACTTC | CSAPRPRGGEETQYF
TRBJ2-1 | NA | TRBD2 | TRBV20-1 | TGCAGTGCAACGAGCGGGAGGGGCTACAATGAGCAGTTCTTC | CSATSGRGYNEQFF
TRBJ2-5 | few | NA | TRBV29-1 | TGCAGCGCCCTGGGGTTGTGGGAGACCCAGTACTTC | CSALGLWETQYF
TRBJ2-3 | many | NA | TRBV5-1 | TGCGCCAGCAGCTTGGAAGGCGATACGCAGTATTTT | CASSLEGDTQYF
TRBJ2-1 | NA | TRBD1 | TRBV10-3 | TGTGCCATCAGTGTCTCCCTCCGGGACAGCTCCTACAATGAGCAGTTCTTC | CAISVSLRDSSYNEQFF
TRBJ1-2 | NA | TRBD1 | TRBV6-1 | TGTGCCAGCAGTGCCGGACAGGGGATTGGCTACACCTTC | CASSAGQGIGYTF
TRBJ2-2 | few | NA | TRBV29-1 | TGCAGCGTTTCCGCGGGACAGAGTAACACCGGGGAGCTGTTTTTT | CSVSAGQSNTGELFF
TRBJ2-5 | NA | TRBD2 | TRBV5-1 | TGCGCCAGCAGCTTGGTAGCGGGAGCTACAGAGACCCAGTACTTC | CASSLVAGATETQYF
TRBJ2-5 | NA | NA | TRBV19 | TGTGCCAGTAGCGGACAGTTCCAAGAGACCCAGTACTTC | CASSGQFQETQYF
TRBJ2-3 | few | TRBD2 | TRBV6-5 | TGTGCCAGCAGTTACAGGCTAGCGGGAGCCGTAGATACGCAGTATTTT | CASSYRLAGAVDTQYF
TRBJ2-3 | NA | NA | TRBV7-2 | TGTGCCAGCAGCCTGCAGGGGGGAGCGGGAAGGACGCAGTATTTT | CASSLQGGAGRTQYF
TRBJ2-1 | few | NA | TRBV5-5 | TGTGCCAGCAGCTTGGAGGGGAGAGGGCCCTACAATGAGCAGTTCTTC | CASSLEGRGPYNEQFF
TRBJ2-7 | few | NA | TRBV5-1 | TGCGCCAGCAGTCTCGACCGAGAGAGTCCCTACGAGCAGTACTTC | CASSLDRESPYEQYF
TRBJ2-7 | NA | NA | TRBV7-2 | TGTGCCAGCAGCCGTAATACCTACGAGCAGTACTTC | CASSRNTYEQYF
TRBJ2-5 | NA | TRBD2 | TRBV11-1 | TGTGCCAGCAGCCGTCGGACTAGCGGGAGTGGGACCCAGTACTTC | CASSRRTSGSGTQYF
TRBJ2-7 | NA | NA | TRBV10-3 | TGTGCCACCAGCTTTGAAGCCGGCGAGCAGTACTTC | CATSFEAGEQYF
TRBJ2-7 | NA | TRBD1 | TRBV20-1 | TGCAGTGCTAGATTGGGGACAGCGCGTTACGAGCAGTACTTC | CSARLGTARYEQYF
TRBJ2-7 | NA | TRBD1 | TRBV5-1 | TGCGCCAGCAGCTTGGTCCCGAGAGGGGACAGGGGTAACGAGCAGTACTTC | CASSLVPRGDRGNEQYF
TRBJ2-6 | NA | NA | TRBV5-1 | TGCGCCAGCAGTGCCCAGGCCTCTGGGGCCAACGTCCTGACTTTC | CASSAQASGANVLTF
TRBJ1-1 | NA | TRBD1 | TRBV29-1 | TGCAGCGTTGAAGATCACGGACAGGGGACTGAAGCTTTCTTT | CSVEDHGQGTEAFF
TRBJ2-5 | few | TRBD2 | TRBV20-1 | TGCAGTACAAGCGGGAGTCAAGAGACCCAGTACTTC | CSTSGSQETQYF
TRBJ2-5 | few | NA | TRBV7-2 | TGTGCCAGCAGCCGACAGGTCCAAGAGACCCAGTACTTC | CASSRQVQETQYF